The 30 T cell receptor beta chains presented below share a single source sample, sequenced in a study of T cell repertoires in cytomegalovirus infection (dated by TCRdb to 2018 to 2020). Sample treatment or condition, as interpreted from the label and publication: in vitro stimulation with specific CMV peptide epitopes to enrich CMV-specific T cells. Reads for this sample came from an Illumina HiSeq 1500. TCRdb took the public reads, trimmed them with fastp at Q25, ran MiXCR for clone calling and kept in-frame beta chains. Rows are unified per CDR3 protein, each entry keeping the most common DNA and genes. The sample table holds about 830,000 distinct CDR3 sequences, of which 30% to 35% were seen once. The ten largest make up around 12% of the sample. No cognate antigen is known for these TCRs. Specimen: cultured CD8+ T cells from PBMCs, collected from culture after CMV antigen stimulation. Receptor source: a human donor in good health (CMV status not recorded). Some clones in this sample may be carry-over from other donors' samples.

The CDR3 DNA is TGTGCCAGTAGTTTTTCGACAGGGGGCCATGGCTACACCTTC. Protein: CASSFSTGGHGYTF. The chain joins TRBV19 to TRBJ1-2; TRBD1 matches 10 bases. This CDR3 is built from 14 residues. Germline V lookup: CDR1 LNHDA, CDR2 SQIVND (reference sequence). The trim removed 5 bases at V and 6 bases at J, leaving 6 bases unmatched.

J is TRBJ2-2 and V is TRBV2; D may correspond to TRBD1 or TRBD2 (5 bases each). V lost 8 bases, J lost 13 bases, and 11 bases lay in between. The length of the CDR3 is 10 residues. Germline V gene data show CDR1 as SNHLY and CDR2 as FYNNEI. The CDR3 is CASGGRGLFF. CDR3 DNA sequence: TGTGCCAGCGGGGGAAGGGGGCTGTTTTTT.

Worth noting for this clonotype: The junction differs from germline at one of its ends, possibly a read error. The chain joins TRBV7-6 to TRBJ2-6; D not certain. Germline CDR1 is SGHVS and CDR2 is FNYEAQ. This CDR3 region has 13 residues. The CDR3, as DNA: TGTGTCAGCAGCCCGTCTGGGGCCAACGTCCTGACTTTC. Its protein product is CVSSPSGANVLTF.

The chain couples TRBV11-3 to TRBJ2-3, with 16 bases identical to TRBD2. The CDR3 sequence is 18 residues long. Trimming at V came to 3 bases and at J to 4 bases, leaving 7 bases not matched to a gene. The germline gives CDR1 SGHNT, CDR2 YENEEA. This CDR3 is CASSFKGLAGGPADTQYF. The CDR3 DNA follows: TGTGCCAGCAGCTTTAAGGGACTAGCGGGGGGGCCCGCAGATACGCAGTATTTT. Using reference TRBV11-3 and TRBJ2-3 for the parts outside the CDR3, the full variable domain is EAGVVQSPRYKIIEKKQPVAFWCNPISGHNTLYWYLQNLGQGPELLIRYENEEAVDDSQLPKDRFSAERLKGVDSTLKIQPAELGDSAVYLCASSFKGLAGGPADTQYFGPGTRLTVL.

This clonotype has ten or more counts. V is TRBV7-9 and J is TRBJ2-1; the match to TRBD2 covers 11 bases. Germline values: CDR1 SEHNR, CDR2 FQNEAQ (reference sequence). V was clipped by 6 bases and J by 0 bases; unmatched bases: 4. The CDR3 has 16 residues. The CDR3 DNA is TGTGCCAGCAGGCCCACTAGCGGGAGCTCCTACAATGAGCAGTTCTTC. Its protein product is CASRPTSGSSYNEQFF.

The J gene is TRBJ2-3, the V gene TRBV28; D tentatively fits TRBD1 or TRBD2 (7 bases each). Germline CDR1 reads MDHEN; CDR2 reads SYDVKM. Trimming left V 0 bases short and J 2 bases short, with 12 bases between. This CDR3 is 16 amino acids long. The CDR3 protein is CASSLWGGTVTDTQYF. In nucleotides, the CDR3 is TGTGCCAGCAGTTTATGGGGAGGGACAGTCACAGATACGCAGTATTTT. Together with reference TRBV28 and TRBJ2-3, the CDR3 gives the full variable domain: DVKVTQSSRYLVKRTGEKVFLECVQDMDHENMFWYRQDPGLGLRLIYFSYDVKMKEKGDIPEGYSVSREKKERFSLILESASTNQTSMYLCASSLWGGTVTDTQYFGPGTRLTVL.

The chain joins TRBV12-5 to TRBJ2-1, with TRBD1 matching 11 bases. The junction had 7 bases not matched to a gene; V was cut back by 4 bases and J by 8 bases. The CDR3 length is 15 residues. Germline CDR1 LGHNT, CDR2 FRNRAP. The CDR3 loop is CASGSGTGGGYEQFF. CDR3 bases: TGTGCTAGTGGTTCGGGGACAGGGGGGGGATATGAGCAGTTCTTC.

This clonotype was counted only a few times. The chain combines TRBV10-3 with TRBJ1-5; D perhaps matches TRBD1 (6 bases). V lost 1 base to trimming and J lost 5 bases, with 9 bases between them. CDR3 size: 14 residues. In germline, CDR1 is ENHRY, CDR2 SYGVKD. This CDR3 is CAISELAGDQPQHF. CDR3 coding DNA: TGTGCCATCAGTGAGTTGGCAGGGGATCAGCCCCAGCATTTT.

This chain uses TRBV13 with TRBJ1-1, with D unclear. CDR3 length equals 14 residues. V shed 5 bases and J shed 3 bases, with 13 bases lying between them. The germline gives CDR1 PRHDT, CDR2 FYEKMQ (reference sequence). This CDR3 is CASSPPGKYTEAFF. The CDR3 coding sequence is TGTGCCAGCAGCCCGCCGGGAAAGTACACTGAAGCTTTCTTT.

This clonotype was detected a few times. The chain recombines TRBV7-6 with TRBJ2-7, with TRBD1 matching over 7 bases. Trimming cost V 0 bases and J 3 bases; bases outside gene matches: 11. The V gene's germline CDR1 is SGHVS and CDR2 FNYEAQ. CDR3 length: 17 amino acids. This CDR3 is CASSLAERGPSLYEQYF. The CDR3 DNA sequence: TGTGCCAGCAGCTTAGCAGAGAGGGGGCCGAGCCTCTACGAGCAGTACTTC.

This clonotype was observed a few times. The chain uses TRBV12-3 or TRBV12-4 and TRBJ2-7, with D perhaps being TRBD1 or TRBD2 (5 bases each). CDR3 length equals 15 residues. The V gene lost 1 base and the J gene lost 2 bases, with 12 bases spanning the gap. CDR3 residues: CASSLGPGSTYEQYF. The CDR3 DNA reads TGTGCCAGCAGTTTAGGGCCAGGGAGTACCTACGAGCAGTACTTC.

In regard to this clonotype: Sequence at one end of the junction differs from germline and may be a read error. This chain joins TRBV5-3 and TRBJ2-7, with 7 bases that match TRBD1. TRBV5-3 counts as an open reading frame of uncertain function. This CDR3 has 15 residues. CDR3 in amino acids: CASSLTPTGRYEQYF. As DNA, the CDR3 is TGTGCCAGCAGCTTAACACCGACAGGGAGATACGAGCAGTACTTC.

This clonotype came up many times. This chain connects TRBV7-8 to TRBJ2-1, with D possibly TRBD2 on 6 matching bases. The CDR3 runs 14 residues. Germline V lookup: CDR1 SGHVS, CDR2 FQNEAQ. V lost 6 bases and J 4 bases, leaving 13 bases between the germline ends. CDR3 residues: CASRRGGAYNEQFF. DNA of the CDR3: TGTGCCAGCAGGCGCGGCGGGGCTTACAATGAGCAGTTCTTC. Filled out from reference TRBV7-8 and TRBJ2-1, the complete variable domain reads GAGVSQSPRYKVAKRGQDVALRCDPISGHVSLFWYQQALGQGPEFLTYFQNEAQLDKSGLPSDRFFAERPEGSVSTLKIQRTQQEDSAVYLCASRRGGAYNEQFFGPGTRLTVL.

This clonotype has only a few counts. This rearrangement joins TRBV14 to TRBJ1-2, with D perhaps matching TRBD1 (6 bases). CDR1 and CDR2 (germline): SGHDN, FVKESK. The length of the CDR3 is 15 residues. V was clipped by 2 bases and J by 2 bases, with 12 bases between them. CDR3 region: CASSQLQGRNYGYTF. For the CDR3, the DNA is TGTGCCAGCAGCCAACTACAGGGCCGAAACTATGGCTACACCTTC.

This chain links TRBV9 with TRBJ1-2; D is possibly TRBD1 (5 bases). Trimming pared 0 bases from V and 4 bases from J, leaving 13 bases between. The CDR3 contains 15 residues. Germline V gene sequence: CDR1 SGDLS, CDR2 YYNGEE. The CDR3 nucleotides are TGTGCCAGCAGCGTAGCCGGGGGGTCAGGCTATGGCTACACCTTC. Translating it yields CASSVAGGSGYGYTF.

The chain couples TRBV27 to TRBJ2-7, with 7 bases identical to TRBD1. There are 14 residues in the CDR3. V shed 7 bases, J shed 2 bases, and the junction held 8 bases outside the gene matches. In germline, CDR1 is MNHEY, CDR2 SMNVEV (reference sequence). The DNA of the CDR3 is TGTGCCAGCACCAGACAGGGTTCCCCCTACGAGCAGTACTTC. This translates into CASTRQGSPYEQYF.

This clonotype was counted a few times. Mismatch with germline at one junction end may stem from a read error. V usage is TRBV6-5 and J usage is TRBJ2-5; tentatively, D is TRBD2 (5 bases). The CDR3 is 13 amino acids. The germline CDR1 and CDR2 sequences are MNHEY and SVGAGI. Here the CDR3 reads CASSHREQETQYF. CDR3 nucleotides: TGTGCCAGCAGTCACCGGGAACAAGAGACTCAGTACTTC.

The genes are TRBV24-1 and TRBJ2-3, with a weak D call TRBD1 (6 bases). In germline, CDR1 is KGHDR, CDR2 SFDVKD. The CDR3 loop spans 16 amino acids. The V end was cut by 2 bases, the J end by 2 bases, with 13 bases between. The CDR3 protein is CATSDSDRFPTDTQYF. DNA of the CDR3: TGTGCCACCAGTGATTCCGACAGGTTCCCCACAGATACGCAGTATTTT.

The genes are TRBV2 and TRBJ2-2; weak D call: TRBD2 (6 bases). CDR3 length: 12 amino acids. CDR1 is SNHLY, CDR2 FYNNEI, per germline. The V and J ends lost 7 bases and 7 bases respectively, with 10 bases between them. This CDR3 reads CASIGRNGELFF. The CDR3, as DNA: TGTGCCAGCATTGGGAGGAACGGGGAGCTGTTTTTT.

V usage is TRBV19 and J usage is TRBJ2-2; TRBD1 matches at 8 bases. The CDR3 is 14 residues long. Germline V lookup: CDR1 LNHDA, CDR2 SQIVND (reference sequence). The J segment lost 4 bases and the V segment lost 5 bases, leaving 3 bases of the junction unmatched. The CDR3 loop reads CASSWTGTTGELFF. Written as DNA, the CDR3 is TGTGCCAGTAGTTGGACAGGGACCACCGGGGAGCTGTTTTTT.

This clonotype has just a few counts. The rearrangement links TRBV4-1 to TRBJ1-2; D is unclear. Germline loops: CDR1 MGHRA, CDR2 YSYEKL. Trimming removed 4 bases from V and 5 bases from J, with 11 bases in between. The CDR3 is made up of 13 amino acids. The CDR3 coding sequence is TGCGCCAGCAGCCCGAGCGCTCTGTATGGCTACACCTTC. Protein: CASSPSALYGYTF.

This clonotype has a count of ten or more. This sequence joins TRBV19 and TRBJ1-1; tentative D call: TRBD1 (5 bases). CDR1 and CDR2 from the germline V gene are LNHDA and SQIVND (reference sequence). V was pared by 3 bases and J by 4 bases, with 12 bases between. This CDR3 has 14 residues. CDR3 sequence (DNA): TGTGCCAGTAGTATCGAAGGGGAAATCACTGAAGCTTTCTTT. Translated: CASSIEGEITEAFF.

This clonotype was seen a few times. The chain employs TRBV6-2 or TRBV6-3 and TRBJ2-1, with 7 bases that match TRBD1. This CDR3 region has 15 residues. Germline V gives CDR1 MNHEY, CDR2 SVGEGT. Unmatched junction bases numbered 9, after V lost 6 bases and J lost 4 bases. CDR3 residues: CASRMPGQLYNEQFF. The DNA of the CDR3 is TGTGCCAGCAGAATGCCGGGACAGCTATACAATGAGCAGTTCTTC.

This clonotype has a handful of counts. J is TRBJ1-6 and V is TRBV19; possibly TRBD1 for D (6 bases). This CDR3 is built from 14 residues. Germline CDR1 LNHDA, CDR2 SQIVND (reference sequence). The V end lost 6 bases, the J end lost 7 bases, and 13 bases lay between the germline ends. The CDR3 DNA reads as TGTGCCAGTAGCCCCGGGACATTGAATTCACCCCTCCACTTT. Its protein is CASSPGTLNSPLHF.

The rearrangement uses TRBV2 and TRBJ1-6; no firm D call. Trimming removed 3 bases from V and 5 bases from J, with 14 bases in between. Germline assignment: CDR1 SNHLY and CDR2 FYNNEI. CDR3 length: 16 amino acids. The CDR3 loop reads CASSDQAYGHNSPLHF. In nucleotides, the CDR3 is TGTGCCAGCAGTGACCAGGCCTATGGGCATAATTCACCCCTCCACTTT.

This clonotype was counted between two and nine times. The chain couples TRBV6-1 to TRBJ1-5, with D unclear. Germline V lookup: CDR1 MNHNS, CDR2 SASEGT. This CDR3 contains 15 residues. V dropped 3 bases and J dropped 0 bases, with 9 bases sitting between them. The DNA of the CDR3 is TGTGCCAGCAGTGATCTACAATATAGCAATCAGCCCCAGCATTTT. This sequence encodes CASSDLQYSNQPQHF.

The rearrangement uses TRBV27 and TRBJ2-7; the D call may be TRBD1 or TRBD2 (6 bases each). The CDR3 has 12 amino acids. V was pared by 8 bases and J by 6 bases, with 14 bases between. Germline V CDR1 and CDR2: MNHEY, SMNVEV (reference sequence). CDR3 in amino acids: CASVDGGGEQYV. CDR3 sequence (DNA): TGTGCCAGCGTAGACGGGGGCGGCGAGCAGTACGTC.

This clonotype showed up just once. The J gene is TRBJ2-2, the V gene TRBV7-3; D call uncertain. This CDR3 contains 16 residues. Per the germline V gene, CDR1 is SGHTA and CDR2 is FQGTGA. V lost 5 bases, J lost 1 base, and 14 bases lay in between. The CDR3 sequence is CASSLPWTVNTGELFF. DNA for the CDR3: TGTGCCAGCAGCCTCCCCTGGACGGTGAACACCGGGGAGCTGTTTTTT.

The chain recombines TRBV6-6 with TRBJ2-5; D uncertain. V lost 1 base, J lost 2 bases, and 17 bases lay in between. Germline-derived CDR1 and CDR2 are MNHNY and SVGAGI (reference sequence). The CDR3 is made up of 17 amino acids. The CDR3 DNA is TGTGCCAGCAGTTACTATCCCATGGCAAGGGAACAAGAGACCCAGTACTTC. This gives the protein CASSYYPMAREQETQYF.

This chain links TRBV20-1 with TRBJ2-7; D is uncertain. CDR1 is DFQATT and CDR2 is SNEGSKA in the germline V gene (reference sequence). The CDR3 runs to 16 residues. Trimming cost V 3 bases and J 1 base, with 19 bases left between them. The CDR3 is CSASPPPRLTSYEQYF. DNA of the CDR3: TGCAGTGCTAGTCCACCCCCTCGACTTACTTCCTACGAGCAGTACTTC.